Presented here are 19 T cell receptor beta chains from one specimen sequenced in a study of blood T cell repertoires in COVID-19. Generated by immunoSEQ multiplex PCR, the TCRdb table keeps only in-frame clones and is missing some. Of more than 70,000 clones in the sample, 80% to 90% were seen once. Material for sequencing was peripheral blood. The receptor set was obtained from a man over 45 with acute or convalescent COVID-19.

V usage is TRBV6-5 and J usage is TRBJ2-5; 11 bases are a match to TRBD2. Germline CDR1 MNHEY, CDR2 SVGAGI. The CDR3 length is 16 residues. Trimming cost V 2 bases and J 2 bases; bases outside gene matches: 4. The CDR3 bases are TGTGCCAGCAGTTACAGGATAGCGGGGGGGCAAGAGACCCAGTACTTC. Its protein product is CASSYRIAGGQETQYF.

This chain links TRBV19 with TRBJ2-1; maybe TRBD2 (6 bases). Germline V gene sequence: CDR1 LNHDA, CDR2 SQIVND (reference sequence). The V and J ends lost 5 bases and 7 bases respectively, with 15 bases between them. This CDR3 has 14 residues. CDR3 sequence reads: CASSPGDSQNEQFF. CDR3 bases: TGTGCCAGTAGTCCCGGGGACTCCCAGAATGAGCAGTTCTTC.

The rearrangement joins TRBV3-1 (or the pseudogene TRBV3-2) to TRBJ1-1, with D perhaps matching TRBD1 (5 bases). Germline loops: CDR1 LGHDT, CDR2 YNNKEL (reference sequence). CDR3 length: 12 residues. The V end lost 5 bases, the J end lost 7 bases, and 11 bases lay between the germline ends. DNA of the CDR3: TGTGCCAGCAGCGTCGGGGGGTTTGAAGCTTTCTTT. Encoded protein: CASSVGGFEAFF.

J is TRBJ2-3 and V is TRBV30; TRBD1 is a possible D gene (5 bases). The CDR3 covers 14 residues. Germline CDR1 is GTSNPN and CDR2 is SVGIG (reference sequence). Trimming pared 2 bases from V and 3 bases from J, leaving 12 bases between. CDR3 residues: CAWSLGQGTDTQYF. The CDR3 DNA follows: TGTGCCTGGAGTCTGGGGCAGGGAACAGATACGCAGTATTTT.

In its sample, this clone was seen once. The genes are TRBV11-2 and TRBJ1-2, with TRBD1 matching 7 bases. Germline CDR1 is SGHAT and CDR2 is FQNNGV. CDR3 length: 13 amino acids. Losses at the gene ends were 5 bases for V and 6 bases for J; bases not matched to a gene: 6. CDR3 DNA sequence: TGTGCCAGCAGCATCTCCGGGACAGATGGCTACACCTTC. Amino acid sequence: CASSISGTDGYTF.

About this clone: In the same sample, other DNA sequences code for this CDR3. The V call is TRBV2, the J call TRBJ1-6; D not certain. V lost 2 bases and J lost 6, with 8 bases in between. Germline CDR1 and CDR2: SNHLY and FYNNEI. The CDR3 has 14 amino acids. The CDR3 nucleotides are TGTGCCAGCAGTGAAAGGAGCGGTAATTCACCCCTCCACTTT. Its translation: CASSERSGNSPLHF.

This clone showed up just a few times. The rearrangement joins TRBV3-1 (or the pseudogene TRBV3-2) to TRBJ2-1; the match to TRBD2 covers 11 bases. The CDR3 has 15 residues. From germline, CDR1 is LGHDT and CDR2 YNNKEL (reference sequence). With V trimmed by 2 bases and J by 8 bases, 5 bases remained unmatched. Written as DNA, the CDR3 is TGTGCCAGCAGCCAAAATCTAGCGGGGGGCTATGAGCAGTTCTTC. Amino acids: CASSQNLAGGYEQFF.

V is TRBV19 and J is TRBJ1-1, with 10 bases identical to TRBD1. Per germline, CDR1 LNHDA and CDR2 SQIVND (reference sequence). Unmatched junction bases numbered 12, after V lost 6 bases and J lost 2 bases. The CDR3 totals 17 residues. Written as DNA, the CDR3 is TGTGCCAGTAGACCGAGAGGGACAGGGGTGGGAAACACTGAAGCTTTCTTT. It encodes CASRPRGTGVGNTEAFF.

V gene TRBV3-1 (or the pseudogene TRBV3-2) combines with J gene TRBJ2-1; 8 bases agree with TRBD2. Looked up from germline, CDR1 is LGHDT and CDR2 is YNNKEL (reference sequence). V gave up 5 bases and J gave up 8 bases; unmatched junction bases: 17. The CDR3 spans 17 residues. The CDR3 here is CASSIEGAGGPAHEQFF. CDR3 coding DNA: TGTGCCAGCAGCATCGAGGGCGCGGGGGGCCCAGCTCATGAGCAGTTCTTC.

This chain uses TRBV4-1 with TRBJ1-2; a possible D gene is TRBD1 (5 bases). Germline CDR1 and CDR2: MGHRA and YSYEKL. The CDR3 totals 16 residues. Trimming left V 2 bases short and J 5 bases short, with 18 bases between. The CDR3 reads CASSQTLQVAPYGYTF. CDR3 bases: TGCGCCAGCAGCCAAACCTTACAGGTGGCACCTTATGGCTACACCTTC.

This chain uses TRBV19 with TRBJ1-4, with D tentatively TRBD1 (6 bases). Germline loops: CDR1 LNHDA, CDR2 SQIVND (reference sequence). The germline V and J ends were trimmed by 4 bases and 3 bases, with 12 bases remaining between them. The CDR3 has 15 amino acids. CDR3 coding DNA: TGTGCCAGTAGTACCAGGGGTGCAGCTAATGAAAAACTGTTTTTT. It encodes CASSTRGAANEKLFF.

The chain uses TRBV9 and TRBJ2-1; no firm D call. CDR1 is SGDLS and CDR2 is YYNGEE in the germline V gene. V shed 3 bases and J shed 9 bases, with 13 bases lying between them. This CDR3 has 13 amino acids. The CDR3 bases are TGTGCCAGCAGCGAAACAATGACACCTGAGCAGTTCTTC. Residues: CASSETMTPEQFF.

This clone occurred once. This chain connects TRBV5-1 to TRBJ2-5, with 15 bases lining up with TRBD2. Germline loops: CDR1 SGHRS, CDR2 YFSETQ. CDR3 length: 16 residues. V lost 4 bases and J lost 4; bases outside the gene matches: 5. The CDR3 DNA sequence: TGCGCCAGCAGCACCCGGACTAGCGGGGGGGGAGAGACCCAGTACTTC. It translates to CASSTRTSGGGETQYF.

The chain carries TRBV6-5 and TRBJ1-1, with 8 nucleotides matching TRBD1. The CDR3 contains 14 residues. V gave up 5 bases and J gave up 4 bases; unmatched junction bases: 6. The germline gives CDR1 MNHEY, CDR2 SVGAGI. The CDR3 region is CASSRQGSGTEAFF. The CDR3 bases are TGTGCCAGCAGTCGACAGGGGTCTGGCACTGAAGCTTTCTTT.

This sequence joins TRBV23-1 and TRBJ1-5; unclear D gene. TRBV23-1 is an open reading frame whose function is uncertain. V was cut by 3 bases and J by 5 bases, with 14 bases left in between. The CDR3 totals 15 residues. CDR3 region: CASSHYRTADQPQHF. The DNA for the CDR3 is TGCGCCAGCAGTCATTACAGAACAGCCGATCAGCCCCAGCATTTT.

This sequence joins TRBV28 and TRBJ1-2; 10 positions match TRBD1. The germline V gene has CDR1 MDHEN and CDR2 SYDVKM. The length of the CDR3 is 14 residues. Trimming removed 6 bases from V and 4 bases from J; junction bases left unmatched: 5. Here the CDR3 reads CASSSGQGVYGYTF. DNA for the CDR3: TGTGCCAGCAGCAGCGGACAGGGGGTCTATGGCTACACCTTC.

This rearrangement joins TRBV5-1 to TRBJ2-5; TRBD2 is a possible D gene (7 bases). The CDR3 is 14 amino acids. The germline V and J ends were trimmed by 0 bases and 5 bases, with 11 bases remaining between them. Per the germline V gene, CDR1 is SGHRS and CDR2 is YFSETQ. The CDR3 reads CASSLGGGLETQYF. The CDR3, as DNA: TGCGCCAGCAGCTTGGGCGGGGGCCTGGAGACCCAGTACTTC.

This clone showed up just once. V usage is TRBV7-2 and J usage is TRBJ2-3; maybe TRBD2 (5 bases). The CDR3 spans 16 residues. The V and J ends lost 6 bases and 2 bases respectively, with 18 bases between them. Germline-derived CDR1 and CDR2 are SGHTA and FQGNSA. This CDR3 reads CASSLLRRASTDTQYF. CDR3 sequence (DNA): TGTGCCAGCAGTCTCCTTCGGCGGGCCTCCACAGATACGCAGTATTTT.

The chain uses TRBV2 and TRBJ1-2; D remains ambiguous. The CDR3 is 12 residues long. Between the trimmed V and J ends, which lost 5 bases and 8 bases, there was a span of 12 bases. Germline values: CDR1 SNHLY, CDR2 FYNNEI. CDR3 loop: CASSRAAGGYTF. The CDR3, as DNA: TGTGCCAGCAGTAGGGCGGCGGGCGGCTACACCTTC.